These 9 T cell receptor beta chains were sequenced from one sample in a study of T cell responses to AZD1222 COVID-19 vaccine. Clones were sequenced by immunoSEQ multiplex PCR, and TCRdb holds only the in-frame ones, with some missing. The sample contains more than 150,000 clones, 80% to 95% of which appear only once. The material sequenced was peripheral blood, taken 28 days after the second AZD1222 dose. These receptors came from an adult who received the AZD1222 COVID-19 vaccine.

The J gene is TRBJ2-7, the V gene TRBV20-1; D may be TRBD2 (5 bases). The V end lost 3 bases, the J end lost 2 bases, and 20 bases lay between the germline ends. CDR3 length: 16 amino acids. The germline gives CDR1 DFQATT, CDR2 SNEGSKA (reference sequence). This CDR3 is CSASSIDKRSPYEQYF. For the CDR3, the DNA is TGCAGTGCTAGTTCAATCGATAAGCGGAGCCCCTACGAGCAGTACTTC.

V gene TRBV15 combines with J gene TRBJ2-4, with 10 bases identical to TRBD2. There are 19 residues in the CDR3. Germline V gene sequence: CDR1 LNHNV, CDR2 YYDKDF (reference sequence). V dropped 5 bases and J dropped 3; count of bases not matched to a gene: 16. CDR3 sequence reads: CATSRESPSGRAVKNIQYF. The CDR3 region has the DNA TGTGCCACCAGCCGCGAATCCCCCAGCGGGAGGGCCGTCAAAAACATTCAGTACTTC.

CDR3 sequence: CASSELDPPSYNEQFF. The DNA for the CDR3 is TGTGCCAGCAGTGAACTAGACCCGCCCTCCTACAATGAGCAGTTCTTC. This chain links TRBV2 with TRBJ2-1, with unresolved D. This CDR3 region has 16 residues. Per the germline V gene, CDR1 is SNHLY and CDR2 is FYNNEI. Trimming removed 2 bases at V and 0 bases at J, with 11 bases between.

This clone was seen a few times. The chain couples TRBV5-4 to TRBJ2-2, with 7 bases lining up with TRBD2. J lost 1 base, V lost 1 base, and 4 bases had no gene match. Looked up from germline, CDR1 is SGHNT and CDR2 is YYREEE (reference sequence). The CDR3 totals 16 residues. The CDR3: CASSLPPSGNTGELFF. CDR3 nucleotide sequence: TGTGCCAGCAGCTTGCCCCCTAGCGGGAACACCGGGGAGCTGTTTTTT.

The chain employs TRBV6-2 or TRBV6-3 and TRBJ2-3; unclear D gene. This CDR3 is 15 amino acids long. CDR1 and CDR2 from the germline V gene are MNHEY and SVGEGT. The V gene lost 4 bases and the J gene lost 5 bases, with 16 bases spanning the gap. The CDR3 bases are TGTGCCAGCAGTTTCCTGACACAGCCGGGAGATACGCAGTATTTT. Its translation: CASSFLTQPGDTQYF.

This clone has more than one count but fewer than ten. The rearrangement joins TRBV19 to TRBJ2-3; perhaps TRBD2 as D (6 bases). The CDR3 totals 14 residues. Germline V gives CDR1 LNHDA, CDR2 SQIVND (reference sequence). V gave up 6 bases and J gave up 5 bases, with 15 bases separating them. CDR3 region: CASRVRGVVDTQYF. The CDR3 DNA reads TGTGCCAGTAGGGTCCGCGGGGTGGTAGATACGCAGTATTTT.

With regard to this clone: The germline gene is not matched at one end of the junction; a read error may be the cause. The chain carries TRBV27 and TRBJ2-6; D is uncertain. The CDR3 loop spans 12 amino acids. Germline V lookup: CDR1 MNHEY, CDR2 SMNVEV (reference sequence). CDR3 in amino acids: CASSFNLVHWSF. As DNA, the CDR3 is TGTGCCAGCAGTTTTAATCTGGTTCATTGGTCTTTC.

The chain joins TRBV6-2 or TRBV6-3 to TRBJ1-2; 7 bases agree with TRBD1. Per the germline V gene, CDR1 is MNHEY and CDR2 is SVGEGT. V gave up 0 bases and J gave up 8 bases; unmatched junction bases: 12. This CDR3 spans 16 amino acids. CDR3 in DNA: TGTGCCAGCAGTTACTCAACAGGGGCCACCAGCGGAGGCTACACCTTC. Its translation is CASSYSTGATSGGYTF.

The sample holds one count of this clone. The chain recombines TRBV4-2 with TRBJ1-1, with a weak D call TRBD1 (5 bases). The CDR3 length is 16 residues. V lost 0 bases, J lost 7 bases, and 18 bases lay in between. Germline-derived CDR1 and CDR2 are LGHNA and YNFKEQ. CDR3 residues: CASSQDGQGVWGEAFF. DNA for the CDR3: TGTGCCAGCAGCCAAGATGGGCAAGGGGTTTGGGGTGAAGCTTTCTTT.